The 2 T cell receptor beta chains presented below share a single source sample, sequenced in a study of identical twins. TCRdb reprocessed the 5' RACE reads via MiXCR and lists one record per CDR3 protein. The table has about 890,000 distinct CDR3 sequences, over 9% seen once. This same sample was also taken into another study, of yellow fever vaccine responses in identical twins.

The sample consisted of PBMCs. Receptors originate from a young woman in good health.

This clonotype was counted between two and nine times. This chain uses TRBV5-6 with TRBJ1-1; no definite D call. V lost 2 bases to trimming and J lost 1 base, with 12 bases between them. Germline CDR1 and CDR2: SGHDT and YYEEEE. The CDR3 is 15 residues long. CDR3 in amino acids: CASSLGLGKNTEAFF. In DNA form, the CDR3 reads TGTGCCAGCAGCTTAGGGCTGGGAAAGAACACTGAAGCTTTCTTT.

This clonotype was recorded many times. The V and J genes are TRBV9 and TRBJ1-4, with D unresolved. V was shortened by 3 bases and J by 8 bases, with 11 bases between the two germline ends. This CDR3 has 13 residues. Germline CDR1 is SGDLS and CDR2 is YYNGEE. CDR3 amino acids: CASSEEAEEKLFF. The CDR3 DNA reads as TGTGCCAGCAGCGAGGAGGCAGAAGAAAAACTGTTTTTT.